This T cell receptor beta chain was captured in a study of T cell responses to AZD1222 COVID-19 vaccine. Study-wide results and caveats: Baseline seropositives among AZD1222 recipients totaled only five to seven.

TCRdb's copy holds only in-frame clones and misses some; the assay was immunoSEQ multiplex PCR. Of around 160,000 clones listed, roughly 91% are singletons. This CDR3 comprises 9 residues. The germline V gene has CDR1 SQVTM and CDR2 ANQGSEA. A note on this clone: Its target is not known. Relative to the germline gene, one junction end is altered; a read error may explain this.

This sequence was found in an adult in good health. The sequenced sample was peripheral blood, obtained on day 0 of AZD1222 vaccination. This chain links TRBV29-1 with TRBJ1-2, with D unclear. As DNA, the CDR3 is TGCAGCGTGGATAGGGCAGATTCCTTC. Residues: CSVDRADSF.